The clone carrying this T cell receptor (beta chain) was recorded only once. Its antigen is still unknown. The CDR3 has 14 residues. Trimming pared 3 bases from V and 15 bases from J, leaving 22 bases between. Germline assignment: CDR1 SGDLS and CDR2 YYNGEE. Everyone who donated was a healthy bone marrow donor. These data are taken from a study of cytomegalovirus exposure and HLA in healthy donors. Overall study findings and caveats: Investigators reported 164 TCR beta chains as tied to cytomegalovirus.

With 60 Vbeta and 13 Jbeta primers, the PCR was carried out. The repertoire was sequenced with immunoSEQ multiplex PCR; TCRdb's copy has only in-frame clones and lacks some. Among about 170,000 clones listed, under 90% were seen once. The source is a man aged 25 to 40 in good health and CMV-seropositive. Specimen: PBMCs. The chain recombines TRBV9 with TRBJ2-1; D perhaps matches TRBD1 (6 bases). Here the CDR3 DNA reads TGTGCCAGCAGCGGACGACCGGACAGTTCAACACCGTTCTTC. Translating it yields CASSGRPDSSTPFF.